The next 20 T cell receptor beta chains were all read from a single sample in a study of PD-L1 blockade in urothelial cancer. Assay: immunoSEQ multiplex PCR; the TCRdb copy retains only in-frame clones and omits some. The sample has about 45,000 clones; about 88% are singletons. Time point defined: pretreatment peripheral blood. The sequenced sample was PBMCs, obtained around atezolizumab (anti-PD-L1) treatment. The receptors derive from a donor at least 40 years old with urothelial cancer.

V gene TRBV6-5 combines with J gene TRBJ1-1; TRBD1 matches at 7 bases. The CDR3 sequence is 15 residues long. Per germline, CDR1 MNHEY and CDR2 SVGAGI. V was pared by 4 bases and J by 3 bases, with 8 bases of the junction left unmatched. The CDR3 region is CASSSGGQAHTEAFF. CDR3 sequence (DNA): TGTGCCAGCAGTTCTGGAGGACAGGCCCACACTGAAGCTTTCTTT.

This sequence joins TRBV6-5 and TRBJ1-5, with D perhaps TRBD1 (5 bases). In germline, CDR1 is MNHEY, CDR2 SVGAGI. The ends were cut back, 6 bases at V and 1 base at J, with 13 bases in the middle. The CDR3 runs to 15 residues. The CDR3 loop reads CASRGVGGSNQPQHF. For the CDR3, the DNA is TGTGCCAGCAGGGGGGTCGGGGGAAGCAATCAGCCCCAGCATTTT.

V gene TRBV2 combines with J gene TRBJ2-1; TRBD2 matches 8 bases. CDR1 and CDR2 (germline): SNHLY, FYNNEI. V gave up 9 bases and J gave up 7 bases; unmatched junction bases: 8. This CDR3 comprises 13 residues. Here the CDR3 DNA reads TGTGCCAGTACCAAGCGGGAGCTAAATGAGCAGTTCTTC. It yields the protein CASTKRELNEQFF.

The V gene is TRBV5-4, the J gene TRBJ2-7; TRBD2 is a possible D gene (5 bases). The CDR3 contains 15 residues. V dropped 4 bases and J dropped 0 bases, with 14 bases sitting between them. Germline CDR1 reads SGHNT; CDR2 reads YYREEE (reference sequence). The chain's CDR3 is CASSRGRDYSYEQYF. DNA for the CDR3: TGTGCCAGCAGCCGTGGACGGGATTACTCCTACGAGCAGTACTTC.

The chain couples TRBV5-6 to TRBJ1-4, with 9 nucleotides matching TRBD1. CDR1 is SGHDT, CDR2 YYEEEE, per germline. The V and J ends lost 4 bases and 7 bases, in that order; junction bases with no gene match: 5. The CDR3 covers 14 residues. The CDR3 sequence is CASSMYRGLEKLFF. The DNA for the CDR3 is TGTGCCAGCAGCATGTACAGGGGGCTTGAAAAACTGTTTTTT.

This chain uses TRBV6-6 with TRBJ1-1; a possible D gene is TRBD1 (6 bases). V shed 6 bases and J shed 1 base, with 12 bases lying between them. The V gene's germline CDR1 is MNHNY and CDR2 SVGAGI (reference sequence). This CDR3 is built from 14 residues. The CDR3 region has the DNA TGTGCCAGCAGCCATGGACAGAGGAACACTGAAGCTTTCTTT. Its translation: CASSHGQRNTEAFF.

This clone was found a few times. J is TRBJ2-7 and V is TRBV29-1, with D tentatively TRBD2 (5 bases). V was pared by 4 bases and J by 3 bases, with 10 bases between. CDR3 length equals 12 residues. CDR1 and CDR2 (germline): SQVTM, ANQGSEA. CDR3 in amino acids: CSVGEPYYEQYF. The CDR3 DNA sequence: TGCAGCGTTGGGGAGCCCTACTACGAGCAGTACTTC.

The gene calls are TRBV4-1 and TRBJ1-1; maybe TRBD1 (6 bases). V shed 2 bases and J shed 6 bases, with 13 bases lying between them. Germline assignment: CDR1 MGHRA and CDR2 YSYEKL. This CDR3 has 14 residues. In DNA form, the CDR3 reads TGCGCCAGCAGCCAACAACGACAGGCCGCTGAAGCTTTCTTT. Encoded protein: CASSQQRQAAEAFF.

The chain couples TRBV5-4 to TRBJ1-2; 11 nucleotides align to TRBD1. Trimming at V came to 0 bases and at J to 4 bases, leaving 5 bases not matched to a gene. This CDR3 spans 16 amino acids. Looked up from germline, CDR1 is SGHNT and CDR2 is YYREEE (reference sequence). The chain's CDR3 is CASSLAGTGGTYGYTF. Here the CDR3 DNA reads TGTGCCAGCAGCTTGGCCGGGACAGGGGGGACCTATGGCTACACCTTC.

CDR3 nucleotides: TGTGCCAGTAGTATGGTGATGATGGCTAGCGCACAAGAGACCCAGTACTTC. It is translated as CASSMVMMASAQETQYF. J is TRBJ2-5 and V is TRBV19, with TRBD2 as a possible D gene (6 bases). The germline CDR1 and CDR2 sequences are LNHDA and SQIVND (reference sequence). Trimming pared 3 bases from V and 2 bases from J, leaving 19 bases between. The CDR3 length is 17 residues.

This chain connects TRBV30 to TRBJ2-5; 8 nucleotides line up with TRBD2. The V gene end was trimmed by 0 bases and the J gene end by 4 bases; junction bases not matched to a gene: 1. Germline lookup yields CDR1 GTSNPN and CDR2 SVGIG (reference sequence). There are 13 residues in the CDR3. This chain's CDR3 is CAWSVRGGETQYF. CDR3 DNA sequence: TGTGCCTGGAGTGTACGGGGGGGAGAGACCCAGTACTTC.

The chain has TRBV29-1 and TRBJ1-4, with 10 positions matching TRBD1. Germline CDR1 reads SQVTM; CDR2 reads ANQGSEA. Germline trimming cut 7 bases from V and 8 bases from J; bases unmatched to any gene: 10. The length of the CDR3 is 14 residues. The CDR3 here is CSGRRQGAKEKLFF. In nucleotides, the CDR3 is TGCAGCGGTCGTAGACAGGGGGCGAAGGAAAAACTGTTTTTT.

The rearrangement joins TRBV6-5 to TRBJ2-5, with D perhaps TRBD1 (6 bases). The V and J ends lost 7 bases and 5 bases respectively, with 8 bases between them. This CDR3 comprises 11 residues. Germline V gene sequence: CDR1 MNHEY, CDR2 SVGAGI. CDR3 sequence: CASKGGETQYF. In DNA, the CDR3 is TGTGCCAGCAAAGGGGGTGAGACCCAGTACTTC.

The chain links TRBV30 to TRBJ2-1; possible D gene TRBD2, 6 bases. Trimming left V 3 bases short and J 0 bases short, with 12 bases between. From germline, CDR1 is GTSNPN and CDR2 SVGIG (reference sequence). The CDR3 is made up of 15 amino acids. The CDR3 reads CAWSGSGDSYNEQFF. CDR3 DNA sequence: TGTGCCTGGAGCGGTAGCGGTGACTCCTACAATGAGCAGTTCTTC.

The V call is TRBV19, the J call TRBJ1-5, with unresolved D. The ends were cut back, 1 base at V and 6 bases at J, with 10 bases in the middle. The CDR3 has 14 residues. Germline V gives CDR1 LNHDA, CDR2 SQIVND (reference sequence). The CDR3 loop reads CASSIVQSSQPQHF. Written as DNA, the CDR3 is TGTGCCAGTAGTATAGTGCAGTCCAGTCAGCCCCAGCATTTT.

In DNA, the CDR3 is TGTGCCAGTACCCCCGGGGGACAGGGGCCTGGCTACACCTTC. Its translation is CASTPGGQGPGYTF. The rearrangement uses TRBV19 and TRBJ1-2, with 10 nucleotides matching TRBD1. Trimming cost V 7 bases and J 7 bases; bases outside gene matches: 9. CDR3 size: 14 residues. Germline values: CDR1 LNHDA, CDR2 SQIVND (reference sequence).

V usage is TRBV5-5 and J usage is TRBJ2-1, with TRBD2 identical over 14 bases. V lost 0 bases and J lost 1; bases outside the gene matches: 3. CDR3 length: 18 residues. Germline assignment: CDR1 SGHKS and CDR2 YYEKEE (reference sequence). As DNA, the CDR3 is TGTGCCAGCAGCTTGGTGGGGACTAGCGGGAGTTCCTACAATGAGCAGTTCTTC. Its translation: CASSLVGTSGSSYNEQFF.

The CDR3 sequence: CASSLLSGLAGETQYF. CDR3 nucleotide sequence: TGTGCCAGCAGCTTACTTAGCGGACTAGCGGGGGAGACCCAGTACTTC. V gene TRBV11-2 combines with J gene TRBJ2-5, with TRBD2 matching over 12 bases. After removal of 2 bases from V and 5 bases from J, the junction contained 6 bases not matched to a gene. Germline-derived CDR1 and CDR2 are SGHAT and FQNNGV. The CDR3 is made up of 16 amino acids.

The chain couples TRBV9 to TRBJ2-3; 11 positions agree with TRBD2. CDR1 is SGDLS, CDR2 YYNGEE, per germline. With 2 bases clipped from V and 5 bases from J, the junction kept 22 bases outside the gene matches. This CDR3 region has 21 residues. This CDR3 reads CASSVRTGSSTSGSFRDTQYF. The CDR3, as DNA: TGTGCCAGCAGCGTTCGGACCGGATCATCTACTAGCGGGAGTTTCAGAGATACGCAGTATTTT.

The rearrangement uses TRBV5-8 and TRBJ2-1, with a weak D call TRBD1 (6 bases). Germline lookup yields CDR1 SGHTS and CDR2 YDEGEE. The CDR3 covers 15 residues. V was clipped by 4 bases and J by 5 bases, with 16 bases between them. The CDR3 DNA reads TGTGCCAGCAGCAAACAGGGACCCTCACACAATGAGCAGTTCTTC. This sequence encodes CASSKQGPSHNEQFF.